The 21 T cell receptor beta chains in this list originate from one sample, sequenced in a study of blood T cell repertoires in COVID-19. Assay used: immunoSEQ multiplex PCR; TCRdb lists only in-frame clones, some missing. The sample lists around 25,000 clones; 80% to 90% were seen once. Sample: peripheral blood. The receptor source for this set is a woman in her forties or fifties with active COVID-19.

V is TRBV28 and J is TRBJ2-7, with TRBD1 identical over 7 bases. Germline values: CDR1 MDHEN, CDR2 SYDVKM. The CDR3 spans 15 residues. V lost 4 bases and J lost 3; bases outside the gene matches: 9. CDR3 DNA sequence: TGTGCCAGCAGTTCTCGACAGGGCCGCTACTACGAGCAGTACTTC. Its protein is CASSSRQGRYYEQYF.

V is TRBV3-1 (or the pseudogene TRBV3-2) and J is TRBJ1-2, with D maybe TRBD1 (5 bases). V dropped 0 bases and J dropped 4 bases, with 12 bases sitting between them. The CDR3 spans 15 residues. The germline V gene has CDR1 LGHDT and CDR2 YNNKEL (reference sequence). The CDR3, as DNA: TGTGCCAGCAGCCAAGATCACTTGGGGGGCTATGGCTACACCTTC. Its translation: CASSQDHLGGYGYTF.

V is TRBV5-6 and J is TRBJ2-7, with D tentatively TRBD2 (6 bases). Germline V gene sequence: CDR1 SGHDT, CDR2 YYEEEE. The V end was cut by 2 bases, the J end by 6 bases, with 18 bases between. The CDR3 has 15 residues. The CDR3 loop is CASSFGRGLPLEQYF. The CDR3 DNA reads TGTGCCAGCAGCTTCGGCCGGGGACTGCCCCTCGAGCAGTACTTC.

The genes are TRBV13 and TRBJ2-5; possibly TRBD2 for D (6 bases). This CDR3 comprises 14 residues. Germline V gives CDR1 PRHDT, CDR2 FYEKMQ (reference sequence). V was cut by 5 bases and J by 0 bases, with 10 bases left in between. The CDR3: CASSPGLHQETQYF. The CDR3 nucleotides read TGTGCCAGCAGCCCGGGACTCCACCAAGAGACCCAGTACTTC.

The chain combines TRBV2 with TRBJ2-2; 10 bases are shared with TRBD1. The germline V gene encodes CDR1 SNHLY and CDR2 FYNNEI. The length of the CDR3 is 15 residues. V shed 7 bases, J shed 4 bases, and the junction held 6 bases outside the gene matches. The CDR3 is CASTQRTGGTGELFF. The CDR3 region has the DNA TGTGCCAGCACCCAAAGGACAGGGGGCACCGGGGAGCTGTTTTTT.

This clone was observed once. The chain couples TRBV3-1 (or the pseudogene TRBV3-2) to TRBJ2-7; the match to TRBD2 covers 9 bases. The CDR3 has 15 residues. Per the germline V gene, CDR1 is LGHDT and CDR2 is YNNKEL (reference sequence). Losses at the gene ends were 1 base for V and 3 bases for J; bases not matched to a gene: 4. The CDR3 DNA follows: TGTGCCAGCAGCCAAGGGACTAGCGAGTACTACGAGCAGTACTTC. This sequence encodes CASSQGTSEYYEQYF.

The chain joins TRBV7-8 to TRBJ1-1; 8 positions agree with TRBD1. Germline CDR1 and CDR2: SGHVS and FQNEAQ. The CDR3 runs 15 residues. V dropped 0 bases and J dropped 5; count of bases not matched to a gene: 5. The CDR3 loop reads CASSLARQGKTEAFF. The DNA for the CDR3 is TGTGCCAGCAGCTTAGCGAGACAGGGGAAGACTGAAGCTTTCTTT. Complete variable domain (other parts from reference TRBV7-8 and TRBJ1-1): GAGVSQSPRYKVAKRGQDVALRCDPISGHVSLFWYQQALGQGPEFLTYFQNEAQLDKSGLPSDRFFAERPEGSVSTLKIQRTQQEDSAVYLCASSLARQGKTEAFFGQGTRLTVV.

This rearrangement joins TRBV4-2 to TRBJ2-3; 11 nucleotides match TRBD2. The trim removed 5 bases at V and 0 bases at J, leaving 13 bases unmatched. CDR3 size: 19 residues. CDR1 and CDR2 (germline): LGHNA, YNFKEQ. CDR3 coding DNA: TGTGCCAGCAGCTATCTTCCGGGACTAGCGGAAACTAGCACAGATACGCAGTATTTT. Amino acid sequence: CASSYLPGLAETSTDTQYF.

The chain combines TRBV20-1 with TRBJ2-1, with 11 bases that match TRBD2. Germline V gene lookup returns CDR1 DFQATT and CDR2 SNEGSKA (reference sequence). This CDR3 comprises 18 residues. V dropped 3 bases and J dropped 2; count of bases not matched to a gene: 12. Here the CDR3 DNA reads TGCAGTGCTAGTTCGCTAGCGGGAGGAAATGCTGCCTACAATGAGCAGTTCTTC. Its protein product is CSASSLAGGNAAYNEQFF.

V gene TRBV18 combines with J gene TRBJ1-2; TRBD1 might be the D (6 bases). Germline values: CDR1 KGHSH, CDR2 LQKENI. Trimming left V 5 bases short and J 0 bases short, with 19 bases between. CDR3 length: 17 residues. CDR3 coding DNA: TGTGCCAGCTCAGCTAGGACAGCCGACCGGACTAACTATGGCTACACCTTC. This encodes CASSARTADRTNYGYTF.

The V gene is TRBV7-3, the J gene TRBJ1-1; 7 bases agree with TRBD1. The germline gives CDR1 SGHTA, CDR2 FQGTGA. V lost 5 bases and J lost 5; bases outside the gene matches: 8. This CDR3 region has 14 residues. CDR3 coding DNA: TGTGCCAGCAGCCCGACAGGGAGGAGGACTGAAGCTTTCTTT. As protein: CASSPTGRRTEAFF.

The chain recombines TRBV30 with TRBJ2-3; D perhaps matches TRBD2 (5 bases). The V gene's germline CDR1 is GTSNPN and CDR2 SVGIG (reference sequence). Trimming stripped 0 bases from V and 1 base from J, with 8 bases between. The CDR3 is 14 amino acids. This CDR3 is CAWSVSGGTDTQYF. The CDR3 DNA is TGTGCCTGGAGTGTGTCCGGGGGCACAGATACGCAGTATTTT.

This chain links TRBV5-1 with TRBJ2-1, with 13 nucleotides matching TRBD2. V shed 0 bases and J 7 bases; nucleotides not matched to a gene: 4. This CDR3 region has 16 residues. Per the germline V gene, CDR1 is SGHRS and CDR2 is YFSETQ. CDR3 residues: CASSLAGTSGMNEQFF. The CDR3 coding sequence is TGCGCCAGCAGCTTGGCCGGGACTAGCGGGATGAATGAGCAGTTCTTC.

The chain carries TRBV19 and TRBJ1-1; D is unclear. Germline V CDR1 and CDR2: LNHDA, SQIVND (reference sequence). The CDR3 is 15 amino acids. With 5 bases removed from V and 3 bases from J, the gap between germline ends came to 16 bases. In DNA form, the CDR3 reads TGTGCCAGTAGTCCTCGGCGGGGAAAGGACACTGAAGCTTTCTTT. Translating gives CASSPRRGKDTEAFF.

The DNA of the CDR3 is TGTGCCAGCAGTTACGCCGCGGGGGCTGCAGATACGCAGTATTTT. Protein sequence: CASSYAAGAADTQYF. The chain uses TRBV6-5 and TRBJ2-3, with D perhaps matching TRBD2 (7 bases). Germline V gives CDR1 MNHEY, CDR2 SVGAGI. V was trimmed by 2 bases and J by 4 bases, leaving 13 bases between them. This CDR3 contains 15 residues.

The chain recombines TRBV7-9 with TRBJ1-4; 7 positions match TRBD1. The CDR3 runs 13 residues. CDR1 is SEHNR and CDR2 is FQNEAQ in the germline V gene (reference sequence). Germline trimming cut 6 bases from V and 4 bases from J; bases unmatched to any gene: 2. The CDR3 DNA is TGTGCCAGCAGGGGACAGCTTAATGAAAAACTGTTTTTT. Its translation is CASRGQLNEKLFF.

The DNA for the CDR3 is TGCGCCAGCAGACCCGGGACAGGGGTGTCACCCCTCCACTTT. Amino acid sequence: CASRPGTGVSPLHF. This sequence joins TRBV5-1 and TRBJ1-6, with TRBD1 matching 10 bases. The germline gives CDR1 SGHRS, CDR2 YFSETQ. The CDR3 covers 14 residues. Unmatched junction bases numbered 6, after V lost 5 bases and J lost 10 bases.

The V call is TRBV7-3, the J call TRBJ1-1; D is possibly TRBD1 (6 bases). The V gene lost 5 bases and the J gene lost 1 base, with 14 bases spanning the gap. The CDR3 is 15 residues long. Per germline, CDR1 SGHTA and CDR2 FQGTGA. DNA of the CDR3: TGTGCCAGCAGCAATCAGGGGAACGCGAACACTGAAGCTTTCTTT. Translation gives CASSNQGNANTEAFF.

This clone was picked up one time. The chain has TRBV19 and TRBJ1-4, with 7 bases matching TRBD1. The CDR3 sequence is 12 residues long. V shed 9 bases and J 8 bases; nucleotides not matched to a gene: 6. Germline CDR1 LNHDA, CDR2 SQIVND (reference sequence). As DNA, the CDR3 is TGTGCCAGCGGGACAGTGAAGGAAAAACTGTTTTTT. Translating it yields CASGTVKEKLFF.

The rearrangement joins TRBV19 to TRBJ2-3; 10 bases line up with TRBD2. The germline V gene has CDR1 LNHDA and CDR2 SQIVND (reference sequence). This CDR3 comprises 16 residues. J was trimmed by 0 bases and V by 6 bases; bases with no gene match: 6. The CDR3 is CASSGLAALSTDTQYF. For the CDR3, the DNA is TGTGCCAGTAGCGGACTAGCGGCCCTTAGCACAGATACGCAGTATTTT.

This clone has just one count. The rearrangement uses TRBV18 and TRBJ1-1, with D possibly matching TRBD1 (5 bases). The V gene's germline CDR1 is KGHSH and CDR2 LQKENI. The germline V and J ends were trimmed by 5 bases and 2 bases, with 12 bases remaining between them. The CDR3 runs to 14 residues. The CDR3 DNA reads as TGTGCCAGCTCATCCCAGGGTAAAAACACTGAAGCTTTCTTT. Residues: CASSSQGKNTEAFF.